One and the same sample provided the 10 T cell receptor beta chains below, sequenced in a study of shared clonotypes between healthy human individuals. Generated by immunoSEQ multiplex PCR, the TCRdb table keeps only in-frame clones and is missing some. The table has fewer than 1.4 million clones, roughly 74% seen once. Sequencing was carried out using memory CD4+ T cells from PBMCs. The subset: CD45RA-negative fraction. These receptors all come from a man aged 18 to 30 in good health. Some clones in this sample may be carry-over from other donors' samples.

Turning to this clone: Distinct nucleotide sequences in the sample also encode this CDR3. The chain has TRBV2 and TRBJ1-2; 9 bases line up with TRBD1. From germline, CDR1 is SNHLY and CDR2 FYNNEI. The CDR3 runs to 12 residues. With 6 bases clipped from V and 8 bases from J, the junction kept 4 bases outside the gene matches. CDR3 residues: CASSRTGVGYTF. Here the CDR3 DNA reads TGTGCCAGCAGCCGGACAGGGGTCGGCTACACCTTC. Full variable domain (remainder filled in from reference TRBV2 and TRBJ1-2): EPEVTQTPSHQVTQMGQEVILRCVPISNHLYFYWYRQILGQKVEFLVSFYNNEISEKSEIFDDQFSVERPDGSNFTLKIRSTKLEDSAMYFCASSRTGVGYTFGSGTRLTVV.

This chain joins TRBV12-5 and TRBJ1-1; perhaps TRBD1 as D (5 bases). The ends were cut back, 5 bases at V and 0 bases at J, with 19 bases in the middle. The CDR3 sequence is 17 residues long. From germline, CDR1 is LGHNT and CDR2 FRNRAP. CDR3 loop: CASGDDRYFSMNTEAFF. CDR3 nucleotide sequence: TGTGCTAGTGGTGACGACAGATATTTCTCCATGAACACTGAAGCTTTCTTT.

Note on this clone: This is likely an artifact of a read error, given a far larger clone one base away. The genes are TRBV5-4 and TRBJ2-7, with D tentatively TRBD2 (5 bases). The CDR3 runs to 17 residues. CDR1 and CDR2 from the germline V gene are SGHNT and YYREEE (reference sequence). CDR3 amino acids: CASSLGPTGIVSCEQYF. The CDR3 region has the DNA TGTGCCAGCAGCTTAGGGCCCACGGGAATTGTGTCCTGCGAGCAGTACTTC.

The J gene is TRBJ2-1, the V gene TRBV5-1; no firm D call. Trimming stripped 5 bases from V and 10 bases from J, with 16 bases between. This CDR3 is 13 amino acids long. The germline V gene encodes CDR1 SGHRS and CDR2 YFSETQ. CDR3 amino acids: CASRWEGSREQFF. CDR3 DNA sequence: TGCGCCAGCAGATGGGAAGGGTCTAGGGAGCAGTTCTTC.

The chain carries TRBV6-4 and TRBJ2-1; 12 bases match TRBD2. The germline CDR1 and CDR2 sequences are MRHNA and SNTAGT. This CDR3 has 15 amino acids. Germline trimming cut 4 bases from V and 5 bases from J; bases unmatched to any gene: 3. In DNA, the CDR3 is TGTGCCAGCAGTGTCGGACTAGCGGGGAACAATGAGCAGTTCTTC. Protein sequence: CASSVGLAGNNEQFF.

CDR3 in amino acids: CASSLLAGSTDTQYF. The CDR3 DNA sequence: TGTGCCAGCAGCTTACTAGCAGGGAGTACAGATACGCAGTATTTT. This chain links TRBV11-3 with TRBJ2-3; D is possibly TRBD1 or TRBD2 (5 bases each). Trimming left V 2 bases short and J 3 bases short, with 12 bases between. Per the germline V gene, CDR1 is SGHNT and CDR2 is YENEEA. This CDR3 is 15 amino acids long.

Worth noting for this clone: The same CDR3 arises from other DNA sequences in this sample as well. This sequence joins TRBV6-5 and TRBJ1-1; no clear D. Per germline, CDR1 MNHEY and CDR2 SVGAGI. The V and J ends lost 5 bases and 8 bases respectively, with 18 bases between them. The length of the CDR3 is 14 residues. CDR3 coding DNA: TGTGCCAGCAGTGCCTCGGTGAGGTCACCCGAAGCTTTCTTT. This encodes CASSASVRSPEAFF.

This rearrangement joins TRBV19 to TRBJ2-3; D is possibly TRBD2 (5 bases). Germline loops: CDR1 LNHDA, CDR2 SQIVND (reference sequence). Between the trimmed V and J ends, which lost 3 bases and 2 bases, there was a span of 12 bases. This CDR3 has 15 residues. In nucleotides, the CDR3 is TGTGCCAGTAGTATCGGAGGACGGTACACAGATACGCAGTATTTT. Translating it yields CASSIGGRYTDTQYF.

The V gene is TRBV18, the J gene TRBJ1-1; no definite D call. V lost 6 bases and J 0 bases, leaving 5 bases between the germline ends. CDR1 and CDR2 from the germline V gene are KGHSH and LQKENI. The CDR3 has 12 residues. The CDR3 DNA is TGTGCCAGCTCCAACTTGAACACTGAAGCTTTCTTT. This sequence encodes CASSNLNTEAFF.

The rearrangement links TRBV10-3 to TRBJ2-5, with 9 bases identical to TRBD1. CDR3 length: 15 residues. Per the germline V gene, CDR1 is ENHRY and CDR2 is SYGVKD. J gave up 1 base and V 5 bases, and 5 bases lay outside the gene matches. CDR3 bases: TGTGCCATCAGTCAGGGGACAGGGATCCAAGAGACCCAGTACTTC. This translates into CAISQGTGIQETQYF.